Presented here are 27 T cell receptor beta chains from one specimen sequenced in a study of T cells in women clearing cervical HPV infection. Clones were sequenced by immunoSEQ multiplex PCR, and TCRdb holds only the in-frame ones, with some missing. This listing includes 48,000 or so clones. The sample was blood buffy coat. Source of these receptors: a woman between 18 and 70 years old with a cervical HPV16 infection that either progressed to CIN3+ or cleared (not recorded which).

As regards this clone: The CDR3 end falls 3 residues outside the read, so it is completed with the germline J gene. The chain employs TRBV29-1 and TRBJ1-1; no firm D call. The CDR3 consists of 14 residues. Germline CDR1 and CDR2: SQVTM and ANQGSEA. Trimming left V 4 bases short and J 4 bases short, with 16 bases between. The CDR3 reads CSVGTSYGGTEAFF. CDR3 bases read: TGCAGCGTTGGTACAAGTTATGGCGGCACTGAA.

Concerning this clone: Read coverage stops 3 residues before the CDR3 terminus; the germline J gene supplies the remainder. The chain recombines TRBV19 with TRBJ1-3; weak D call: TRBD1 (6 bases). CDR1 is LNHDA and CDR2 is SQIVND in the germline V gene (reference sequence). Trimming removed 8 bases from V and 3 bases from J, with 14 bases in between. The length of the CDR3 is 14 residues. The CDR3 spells CASDHPGVGNTIYF. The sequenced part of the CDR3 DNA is TGTGCCAGTGACCATCCAGGGGTTGGAAACACC.

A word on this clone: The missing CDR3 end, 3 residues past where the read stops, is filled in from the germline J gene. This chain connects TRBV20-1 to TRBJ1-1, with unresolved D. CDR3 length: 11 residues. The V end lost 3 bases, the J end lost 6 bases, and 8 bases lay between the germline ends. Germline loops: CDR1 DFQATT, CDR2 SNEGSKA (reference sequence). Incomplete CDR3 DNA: TGCAGTGCTAGGGCAGTCCCTGAA. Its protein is CSARAVPE. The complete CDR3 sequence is CSARAVPEAFF.

The CDR3 loop reads CSASTSMNTEAFF. Incomplete CDR3 DNA: TGCAGTGCTTCGACAAGTATGAACACTGAA. This rearrangement joins TRBV20-1 to TRBJ1-1; D remains unclear. The CDR3 is cut off 3 residues early in the read; its end comes from the germline J gene. V gave up 5 bases and J gave up 0 bases, with 10 bases separating them. This CDR3 is built from 13 residues. Germline V CDR1 and CDR2: DFQATT, SNEGSKA (reference sequence).

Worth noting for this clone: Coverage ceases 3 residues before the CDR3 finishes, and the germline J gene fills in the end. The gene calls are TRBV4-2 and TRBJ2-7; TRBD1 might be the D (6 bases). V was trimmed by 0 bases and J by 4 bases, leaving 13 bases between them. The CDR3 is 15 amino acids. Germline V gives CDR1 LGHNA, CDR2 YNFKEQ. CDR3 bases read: TGTGCCAGCAGCCAAGATGTAGGCAGGGGTTACGAG. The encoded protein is CASSQDVGRGYE. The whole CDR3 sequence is CASSQDVGRGYEQYF.

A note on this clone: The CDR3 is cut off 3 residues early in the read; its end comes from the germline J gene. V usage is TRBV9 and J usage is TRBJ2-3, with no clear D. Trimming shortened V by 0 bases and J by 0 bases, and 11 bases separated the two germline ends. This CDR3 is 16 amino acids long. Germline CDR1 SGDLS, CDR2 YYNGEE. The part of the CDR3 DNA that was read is TGTGCCAGCAGCGTAGCGCGCGGTTCTAGCACAGATACG. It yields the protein CASSVARGSSTDT. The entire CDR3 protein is CASSVARGSSTDTQYF. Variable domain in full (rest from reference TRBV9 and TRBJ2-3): DSGVTQTPKHLITATGQRVTLRCSPRSGDLSVYWYQQSLDQGLQFLIQYYNGEERAKGNILERFSAQQFPDLHSELNLSSLELGDSALYFCASSVARGSSTDTQYFGPGTRLTVL.

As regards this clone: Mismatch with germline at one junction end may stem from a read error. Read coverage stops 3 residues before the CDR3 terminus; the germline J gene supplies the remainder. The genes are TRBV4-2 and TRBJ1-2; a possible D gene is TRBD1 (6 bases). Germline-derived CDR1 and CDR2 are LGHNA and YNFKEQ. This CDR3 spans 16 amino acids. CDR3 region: CASSHQDSPTNNGYTF. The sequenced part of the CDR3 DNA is TGCGCCAGCAGCCACCAGGACAGCCCTACAAACAATGGC.

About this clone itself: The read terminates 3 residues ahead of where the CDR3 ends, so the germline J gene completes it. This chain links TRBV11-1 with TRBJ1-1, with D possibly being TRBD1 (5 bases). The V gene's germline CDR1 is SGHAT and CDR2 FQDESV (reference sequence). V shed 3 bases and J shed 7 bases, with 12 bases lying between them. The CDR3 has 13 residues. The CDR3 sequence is CASSFFRESEAFF. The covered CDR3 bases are TGTGCCAGCAGCTTCTTCAGGGAAAGTGAA. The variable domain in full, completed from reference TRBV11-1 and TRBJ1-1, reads EAEVAQSPRYKITEKSQAVAFWCDPISGHATLYWYRQILGQGPELLVQFQDESVVDDSQLPKDRFSAERLKGVDSTLKIQPAELGDSAMYLCASSFFRESEAFFGQGTRLTVV.

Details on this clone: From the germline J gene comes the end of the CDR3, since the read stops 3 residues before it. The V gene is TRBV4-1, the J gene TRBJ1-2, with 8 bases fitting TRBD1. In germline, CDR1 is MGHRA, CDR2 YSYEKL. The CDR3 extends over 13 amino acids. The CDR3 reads CASSHPTGAGYTF. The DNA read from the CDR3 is TGCGCCAGCAGCCACCCGACAGGGGCAGGC.

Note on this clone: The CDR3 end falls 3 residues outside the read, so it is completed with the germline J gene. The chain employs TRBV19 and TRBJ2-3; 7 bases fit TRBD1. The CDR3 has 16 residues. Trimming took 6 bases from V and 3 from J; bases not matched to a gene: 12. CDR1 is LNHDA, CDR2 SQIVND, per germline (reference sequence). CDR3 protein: CASRRTGQASTDTQYF. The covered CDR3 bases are TGTGCCAGTAGACGTACCGGACAGGCCTCGACAGATACG.

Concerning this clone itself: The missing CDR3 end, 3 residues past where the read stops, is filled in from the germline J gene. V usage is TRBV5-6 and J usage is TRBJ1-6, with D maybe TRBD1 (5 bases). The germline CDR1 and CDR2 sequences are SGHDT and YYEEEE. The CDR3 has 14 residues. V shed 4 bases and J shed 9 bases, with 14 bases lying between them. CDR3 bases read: TGTGCCAGCAGCACCGGACACAGCATTTCACCC. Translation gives CASSTGHSISP. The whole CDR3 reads CASSTGHSISPLHF.

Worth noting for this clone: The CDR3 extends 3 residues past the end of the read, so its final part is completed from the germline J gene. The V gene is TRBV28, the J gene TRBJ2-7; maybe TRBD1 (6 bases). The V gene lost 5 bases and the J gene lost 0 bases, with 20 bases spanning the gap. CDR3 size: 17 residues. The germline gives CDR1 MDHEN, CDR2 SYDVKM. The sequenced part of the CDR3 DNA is TGTGCCAGCAGTCCCTTTGCTCAGACAGGAAGCTCCTACGAG. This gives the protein CASSPFAQTGSSYE. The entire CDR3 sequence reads CASSPFAQTGSSYEQYF.

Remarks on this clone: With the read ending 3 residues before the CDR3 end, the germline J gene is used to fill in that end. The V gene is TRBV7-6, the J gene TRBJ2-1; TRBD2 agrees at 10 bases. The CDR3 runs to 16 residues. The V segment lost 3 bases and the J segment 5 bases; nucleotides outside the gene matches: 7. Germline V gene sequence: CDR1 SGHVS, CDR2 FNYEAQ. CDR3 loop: CASSLTGLARHNEQFF. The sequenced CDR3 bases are TGTGCCAGCAGCTTGACGGGACTAGCGAGGCACAATGAG. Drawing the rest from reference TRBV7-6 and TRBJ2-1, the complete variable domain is GAGVSQSPRYKVTKRGQDVALRCDPISGHVSLYWYRQALGQGPEFLTYFNYEAQQDKSGLPNDRFSAERPEGSISTLTIQRTEQRDSAMYRCASSLTGLARHNEQFFGPGTRLTVL.

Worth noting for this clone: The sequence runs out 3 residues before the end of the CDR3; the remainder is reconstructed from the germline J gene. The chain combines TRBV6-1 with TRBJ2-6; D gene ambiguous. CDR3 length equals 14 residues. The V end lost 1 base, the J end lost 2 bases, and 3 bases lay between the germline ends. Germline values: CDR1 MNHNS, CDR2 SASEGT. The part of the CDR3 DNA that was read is TGTGCCAGCAGTGAAGATACTGGGGCCAACGTC. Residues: CASSEDTGANV. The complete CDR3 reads CASSEDTGANVLTF.

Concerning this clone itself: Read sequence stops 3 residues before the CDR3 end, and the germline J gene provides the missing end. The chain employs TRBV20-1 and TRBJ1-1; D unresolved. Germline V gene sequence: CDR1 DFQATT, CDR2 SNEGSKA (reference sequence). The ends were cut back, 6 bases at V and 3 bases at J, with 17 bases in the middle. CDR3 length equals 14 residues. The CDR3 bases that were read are TGCAGTGCCGCCAGGCGCAGGATCGACACTGAA. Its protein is CSAARRRIDTE. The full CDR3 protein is CSAARRRIDTEAFF.

The covered CDR3 bases are TGCAGCGTGGGGGGAACTGTAGCGGTTACAGATACG. Translated: CSVGGTVAVTDT. The entire CDR3 reads CSVGGTVAVTDTQYF. The rearrangement links TRBV29-1 to TRBJ2-3; TRBD2 is a possible D gene (6 bases). The missing CDR3 end, 3 residues past where the read stops, is filled in from the germline J gene. The germline V gene has CDR1 SQVTM and CDR2 ANQGSEA. V lost 6 bases and J 3 bases, leaving 19 bases between the germline ends. The CDR3 totals 15 residues.

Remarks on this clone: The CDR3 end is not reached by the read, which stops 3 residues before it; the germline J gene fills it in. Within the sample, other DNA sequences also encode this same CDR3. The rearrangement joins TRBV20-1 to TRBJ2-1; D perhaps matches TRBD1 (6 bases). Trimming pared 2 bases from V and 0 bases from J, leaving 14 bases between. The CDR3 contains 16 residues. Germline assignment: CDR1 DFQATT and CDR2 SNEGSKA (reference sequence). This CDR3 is CSARLPDRSSYNEQFF. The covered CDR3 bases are TGCAGTGCTAGACTCCCTGACAGGAGCTCCTACAATGAG.

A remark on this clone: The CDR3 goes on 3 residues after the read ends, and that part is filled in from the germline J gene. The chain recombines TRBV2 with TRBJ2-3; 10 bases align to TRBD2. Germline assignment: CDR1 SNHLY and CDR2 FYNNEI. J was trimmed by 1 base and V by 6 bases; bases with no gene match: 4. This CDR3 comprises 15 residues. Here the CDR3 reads CASSSLAGGTDTQYF. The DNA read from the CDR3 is TGTGCCAGCAGCTCTCTAGCGGGGGGCACAGATACG.

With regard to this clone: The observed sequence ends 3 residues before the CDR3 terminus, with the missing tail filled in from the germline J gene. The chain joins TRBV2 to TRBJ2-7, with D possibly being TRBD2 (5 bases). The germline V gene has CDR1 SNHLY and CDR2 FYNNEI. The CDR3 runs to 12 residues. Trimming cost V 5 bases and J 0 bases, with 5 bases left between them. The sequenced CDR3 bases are TGTGCCAGCAGTCGGGGCTCCTACGAG. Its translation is CASSRGSYE. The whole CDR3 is CASSRGSYEQYF.

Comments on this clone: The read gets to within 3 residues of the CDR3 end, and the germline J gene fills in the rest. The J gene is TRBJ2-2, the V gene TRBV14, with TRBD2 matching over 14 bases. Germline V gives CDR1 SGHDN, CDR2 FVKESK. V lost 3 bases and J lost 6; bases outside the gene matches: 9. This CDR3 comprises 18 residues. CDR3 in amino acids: CASSHRPRLAGGPGELFF. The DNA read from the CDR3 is TGTGCCAGCAGCCATCGACCCCGACTAGCGGGAGGGCCCGGGGAG.

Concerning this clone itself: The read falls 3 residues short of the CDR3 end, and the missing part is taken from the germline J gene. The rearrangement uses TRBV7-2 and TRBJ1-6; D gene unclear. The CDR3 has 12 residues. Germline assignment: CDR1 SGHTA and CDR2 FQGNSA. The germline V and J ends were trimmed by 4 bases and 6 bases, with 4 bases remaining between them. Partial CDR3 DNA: TGTGCCAGCAGCTCTCTTAATTCACCC. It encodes CASSSLNSP. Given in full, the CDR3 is CASSSLNSPLHF.

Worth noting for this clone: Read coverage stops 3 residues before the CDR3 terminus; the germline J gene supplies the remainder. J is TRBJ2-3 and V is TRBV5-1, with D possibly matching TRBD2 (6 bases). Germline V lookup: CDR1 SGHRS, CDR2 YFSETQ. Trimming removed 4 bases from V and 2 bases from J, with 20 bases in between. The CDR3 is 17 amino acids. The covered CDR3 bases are TGCGCCAGCAGCCTACAAGTTCTAGCGCCTAACACAGATACG. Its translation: CASSLQVLAPNTDT. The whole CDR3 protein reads CASSLQVLAPNTDTQYF.

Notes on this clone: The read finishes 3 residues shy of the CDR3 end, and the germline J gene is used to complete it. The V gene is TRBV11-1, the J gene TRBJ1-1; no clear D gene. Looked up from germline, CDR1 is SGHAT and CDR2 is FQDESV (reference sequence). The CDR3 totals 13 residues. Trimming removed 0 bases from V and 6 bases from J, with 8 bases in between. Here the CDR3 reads CASSLASAAEAFF. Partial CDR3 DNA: TGTGCCAGCAGCTTAGCAAGTGCGGCTGAA.

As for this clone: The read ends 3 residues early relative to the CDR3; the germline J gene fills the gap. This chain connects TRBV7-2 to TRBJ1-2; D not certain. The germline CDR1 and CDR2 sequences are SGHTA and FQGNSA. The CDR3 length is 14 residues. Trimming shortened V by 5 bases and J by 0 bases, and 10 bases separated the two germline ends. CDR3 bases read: TGTGCCAGCAGCCCACAGAGTTCTAACTATGGC. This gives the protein CASSPQSSNYG. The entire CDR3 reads CASSPQSSNYGYTF.

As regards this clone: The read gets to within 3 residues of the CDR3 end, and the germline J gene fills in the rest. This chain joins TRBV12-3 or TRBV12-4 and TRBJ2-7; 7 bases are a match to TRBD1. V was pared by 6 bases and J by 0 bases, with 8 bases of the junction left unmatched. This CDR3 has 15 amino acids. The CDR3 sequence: CASSIRDSSSYEQYF. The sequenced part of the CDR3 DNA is TGTGCCAGCAGCATCCGGGACAGCAGCTCCTACGAG.

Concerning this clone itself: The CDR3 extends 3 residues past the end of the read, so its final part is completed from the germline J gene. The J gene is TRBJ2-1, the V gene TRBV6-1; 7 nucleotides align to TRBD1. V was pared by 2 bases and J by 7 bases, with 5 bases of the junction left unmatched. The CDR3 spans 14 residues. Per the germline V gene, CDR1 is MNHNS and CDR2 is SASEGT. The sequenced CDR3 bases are TGTGCCAGCAGTGAAAGACAGGGAAGGAATGAG. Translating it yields CASSERQGRNE. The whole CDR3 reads CASSERQGRNEQFF.

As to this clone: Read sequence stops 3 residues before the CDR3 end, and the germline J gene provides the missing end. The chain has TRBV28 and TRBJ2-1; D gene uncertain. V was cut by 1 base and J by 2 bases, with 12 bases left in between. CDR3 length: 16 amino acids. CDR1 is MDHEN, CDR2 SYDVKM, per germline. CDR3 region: CASSLYGGATYNEQFF. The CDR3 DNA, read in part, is TGTGCCAGCAGTTTATATGGCGGAGCGACCTACAATGAG.